This T cell receptor (beta chain) was recovered during a study of blood T cell repertoires in COVID-19. Germline CDR1 is SGDLS and CDR2 is YYNGEE. CDR3 length: 15 amino acids. Trimming at V came to 2 bases and at J to 2 bases, leaving 1 base not matched to a gene. Generated by immunoSEQ multiplex PCR, the TCRdb table keeps only in-frame clones and is missing some. This sample has about 34,000 clones, with about 75% found just once. The chain joins TRBV9 to TRBJ2-5; 12 bases map to TRBD2. This TCR came from a man older than 75 with active or convalescent COVID-19. Source material: peripheral blood. The CDR3 DNA sequence: TGTGCCAGCAGCGTTCTAGCGGGAGGGCAAGAGACCCAGTACTTC. As protein: CASSVLAGGQETQYF.